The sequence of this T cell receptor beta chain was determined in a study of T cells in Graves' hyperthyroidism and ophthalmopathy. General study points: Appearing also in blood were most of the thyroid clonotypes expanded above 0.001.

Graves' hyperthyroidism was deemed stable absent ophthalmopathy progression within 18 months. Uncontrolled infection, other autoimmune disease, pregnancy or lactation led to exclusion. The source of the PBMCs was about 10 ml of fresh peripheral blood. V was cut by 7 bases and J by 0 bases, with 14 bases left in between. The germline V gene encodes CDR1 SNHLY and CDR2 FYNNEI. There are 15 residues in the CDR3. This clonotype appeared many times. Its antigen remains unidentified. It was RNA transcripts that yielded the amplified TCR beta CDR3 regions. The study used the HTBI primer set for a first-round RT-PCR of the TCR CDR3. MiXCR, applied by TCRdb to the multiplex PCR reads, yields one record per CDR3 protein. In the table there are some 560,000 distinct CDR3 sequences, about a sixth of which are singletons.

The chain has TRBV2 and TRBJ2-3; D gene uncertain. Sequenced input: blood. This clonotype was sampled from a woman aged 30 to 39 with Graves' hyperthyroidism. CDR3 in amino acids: CASNPGYSSTDTQYF. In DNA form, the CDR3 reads TGTGCCAGCAACCCGGGTTATTCTAGCACAGATACGCAGTATTTT.